This entry concerns a single T cell receptor (beta chain). Its matching antigen is unknown. The TCR library protocol attached unique molecular identifiers to the individual cDNA molecules. One entry per CDR3 protein results from TCRdb running MiXCR on the 5' RACE reads. The sample lists tens of thousands of distinct CDR3 sequences, 5.6% occurring once. These data belong to a study of early T cells in non-severe SARS-CoV-2 infection. About the research overall: It was bulk RNA from unsorted whole blood that was sequenced, and the chains were unpaired. Whole-study findings and limits: Sequences matched to VDJdb favored anti-spike CD8 responses, while private and CD4 specificities were missed.

The CDR3 runs to 21 residues. Germline V CDR1 and CDR2: DFQATT, SNEGSKA (reference sequence). Unmatched junction bases numbered 21, after V lost 1 base and J lost 0 bases. This sequence was found in an adult who was a healthcare worker with PCR-confirmed SARS-CoV-2 infection or an uninfected control (not recorded which). V and J are TRBV20-1 and TRBJ1-5; TRBD1 agrees at 7 bases. The sequenced sample was whole blood. CDR3 sequence: CSARGRGPQRSDSYSNQPQHF. The CDR3, as DNA: TGCAGTGCTAGAGGTAGGGGGCCCCAGCGCTCCGACTCTTATAGCAATCAGCCCCAGCATTTT.